These 28 T cell receptor beta chains were sequenced from one sample in a study of blood T cells in healthy people across ages. PCR was performed a second time for about 6 to 11 cycles using a sample-barcoded 5' primer and a J-beta primer mix. Each CDR3 protein gets one entry after TCRdb re-called the 5' RACE reads with MiXCR. The sample has roughly 700,000 distinct CDR3 sequences; roughly 50% are singletons. The sample consisted of blood. These receptors all come from a woman between 55 and 75 years old in good health.

In the case of this clonotype: The junction does not match germline at one end; this may be a read error. The chain employs TRBV7-7 and TRBJ2-1, with D possibly matching TRBD1 (5 bases). This CDR3 contains 15 residues. Per the germline V gene, CDR1 is SSHAT and CDR2 is FNYEAQ (reference sequence). The chain's CDR3 is CASSLGVGLGNEQFF. The CDR3 DNA reads as TGTGCTAGCAGCTTAGGGGTGGGCCTCGGCAATGAGCAGTTCTTC. The variable domain in full, completed from reference TRBV7-7 and TRBJ2-1, reads GAGVSQSPRYKVTKRGQDVTLRCDPISSHATLYWYQQALGQGPEFLTYFNYEAQPDKSGLPSDRFSAERPEGSISTLTIQRTEQRDSAMYRCASSLGVGLGNEQFFGPGTRLTVL.

The V call is TRBV24-1, the J call TRBJ2-1, with 13 bases aligning to TRBD2. The CDR3 length is 17 residues. CDR1 and CDR2 (germline): KGHDR, SFDVKD. The trim removed 4 bases at V and 13 bases at J, leaving 15 bases unmatched. This CDR3 reads CATSDSTSRTSGGLQFF. The CDR3 region has the DNA TGTGCCACCAGTGACTCGACCTCTCGGACTAGCGGGGGCCTCCAGTTCTTC.

This clonotype was seen more than once but under ten times. The V call is TRBV20-1, the J call TRBJ1-1; 7 bases line up with TRBD1. The germline gives CDR1 DFQATT, CDR2 SNEGSKA (reference sequence). The CDR3 has 12 amino acids. Losses at the gene ends were 3 bases for V and 4 bases for J; bases not matched to a gene: 2. CDR3 DNA: TGCAGTGCTAGGCCAGGGGGCACTGAAGCTTTCTTT. Its protein is CSARPGGTEAFF.

This clonotype was seen a single time. The chain has TRBV20-1 and TRBJ1-4, with D perhaps TRBD1 (5 bases). Deletions cut 3 bases from V and 13 bases from J, with 18 bases between. The CDR3 is 13 residues long. Germline CDR1 is DFQATT and CDR2 is SNEGSKA (reference sequence). The CDR3 protein is CSARGGGRSGLFF. The CDR3 DNA reads as TGCAGTGCTAGGGGCGGGGGTCGCTCCGGACTGTTTTTT.

The count of this clonotype is one. The chain joins TRBV6-5 to TRBJ2-5; unclear D gene. CDR3 length equals 16 residues. The germline V gene has CDR1 MNHEY and CDR2 SVGAGI. Deletions cut 5 bases from V and 11 bases from J, with 27 bases between. The CDR3 loop reads CASSQQVNPSYNEQYF. The CDR3 DNA reads as TGTGCCAGCAGTCAGCAGGTGAATCCCTCCTACAATGAGCAGTACTTC.

The genes are TRBV5-1 and TRBJ2-6; TRBD1 aligns across 7 bases. Germline CDR1 is SGHRS and CDR2 is YFSETQ. V dropped 2 bases and J dropped 1; count of bases not matched to a gene: 3. The CDR3 contains 16 residues. CDR3 sequence: CASSFLQGSGANVLTF. CDR3 DNA: TGCGCCAGCAGCTTCCTACAGGGGTCTGGGGCCAACGTCCTGACTTTC.

This clonotype has a handful of counts. This chain links TRBV7-2 with TRBJ2-5; either TRBD1 or TRBD2 may fit D (5 bases each). The V end lost 4 bases, the J end lost 3 bases, and 12 bases lay between the germline ends. Germline V lookup: CDR1 SGHTA, CDR2 FQGNSA. CDR3 length: 14 residues. The CDR3 DNA follows: TGTGCCAGCAGCTCTGCCGGGACCGAAGAGACCCAGTACTTC. It encodes CASSSAGTEETQYF.

Worth noting for this clonotype: At one end the junction does not follow the germline gene, possibly because of a read error. J is TRBJ1-1 and V is TRBV27, with D possibly TRBD1 on 5 matching bases. CDR3 length: 14 amino acids. Germline V gene data show CDR1 as MNHEY and CDR2 as SMNVEV (reference sequence). The CDR3: CASSPRGSHTEAFF. Here the CDR3 DNA reads TGTGCCAGCAGTCCCCGGGGGTCTCACACCGAAGCTTTCTTT.

The CDR3 reads CASSQESLTETQYF. DNA of the CDR3: TGCGCCAGCAGCCAAGAGTCTCTAACAGAGACCCAGTACTTC. The rearrangement joins TRBV4-3 to TRBJ2-5; no definite D call. V shed 0 bases and J shed 4 bases, with 9 bases lying between them. Germline-derived CDR1 and CDR2 are LGHNA and YSLEER. The CDR3 totals 14 residues.

V is TRBV28 and J is TRBJ2-7; 9 nucleotides match TRBD2. The end of the DNA aligns better with TRBJ2-5, so the J call may be wrong. Per the germline V gene, CDR1 is MDHEN and CDR2 is SYDVKM. The CDR3 sequence is 18 residues long. CDR3: CASSSPDAGGPSQETQYF. In nucleotides, the CDR3 is TGTGCCAGCAGTTCCCCCGACGCGGGAGGGCCTTCCCAGGAGACCCAGTACTTC.

The chain joins TRBV5-5 to TRBJ2-7; TRBD1 agrees at 11 bases. J gave up 3 bases and V 4 bases, and 6 bases lay outside the gene matches. In germline, CDR1 is SGHKS, CDR2 YYEKEE (reference sequence). The CDR3 extends over 15 amino acids. CDR3 amino acids: CASSQGGQGGYEQYF. Written as DNA, the CDR3 is TGTGCCAGCAGCCAAGGGGGACAGGGGGGCTACGAGCAGTACTTC.

The V and J genes are TRBV20-1 and TRBJ2-1, with D perhaps TRBD1 (5 bases). The length of the CDR3 is 14 residues. V dropped 3 bases and J dropped 4 bases, with 13 bases sitting between them. The V gene's germline CDR1 is DFQATT and CDR2 SNEGSKA (reference sequence). Here the CDR3 reads CSASPNNRYNEQFF. For the CDR3, the DNA is TGCAGTGCTAGCCCCAATAACAGGTACAATGAGCAGTTCTTC.

This clonotype was counted between two and nine times. This chain connects TRBV6-6 to TRBJ2-7; 8 bases map to TRBD1. J lost 5 bases, V lost 4 bases, and 1 base had no gene match. The CDR3 sequence is 12 residues long. Germline V CDR1 and CDR2: MNHNY, SVGAGI (reference sequence). CDR3 sequence: CASSWTGNEQYF. In DNA form, the CDR3 reads TGTGCCAGCAGTTGGACAGGGAACGAGCAGTACTTC.

The chain carries TRBV20-1 and TRBJ1-2; D remains unclear. The germline gives CDR1 DFQATT, CDR2 SNEGSKA (reference sequence). This CDR3 comprises 12 residues. V lost 0 bases to trimming and J lost 8 bases, with 10 bases between them. The CDR3 DNA follows: TGCAGTGCTAGAGAAGGGTCGGGGGGCTACACCTTC. Translation gives CSAREGSGGYTF.

V is TRBV15 and J is TRBJ1-2; D is undetermined. The V gene lost 0 bases and the J gene lost 2 bases, with 4 bases spanning the gap. In germline, CDR1 is LNHNV, CDR2 YYDKDF (reference sequence). This CDR3 is 13 amino acids long. The CDR3 region is CATSRDQNYGYTF. The CDR3 bases are TGTGCCACCAGCAGAGATCAGAACTATGGCTACACCTTC.

The rearrangement links TRBV7-9 to TRBJ1-4; D is undetermined. V was clipped by 7 bases and J by 6 bases, with 9 bases between them. Germline V CDR1 and CDR2: SEHNR, FQNEAQ (reference sequence). The CDR3 length is 12 residues. CDR3 in amino acids: CASTLLDEKLFF. The CDR3 nucleotides are TGTGCCAGCACTCTCTTGGATGAAAAACTGTTTTTT.

A few counts support this clonotype. The V call is TRBV6-5, the J call TRBJ2-1; maybe TRBD2 (6 bases). CDR3 size: 12 residues. Trimming took 6 bases from V and 6 from J, leaving 9 bases between them. Germline V lookup: CDR1 MNHEY, CDR2 SVGAGI. The CDR3 spells CASSRDFNEQFF. The CDR3, as DNA: TGTGCCAGCAGCCGGGACTTCAATGAGCAGTTCTTC.

The chain has TRBV20-1 and TRBJ1-2; TRBD1 agrees at 7 bases. V lost 5 bases to trimming and J lost 4 bases; unmatched junction nucleotides: 10. Per germline, CDR1 DFQATT and CDR2 SNEGSKA (reference sequence). The CDR3 covers 14 residues. This chain's CDR3 is CSALPTGAGYGYTF. CDR3 sequence (DNA): TGCAGTGCTCTTCCAACAGGGGCGGGCTATGGCTACACCTTC.

The V call is TRBV6-2 or TRBV6-3, the J call TRBJ2-3, with 11 bases matching TRBD1. The V gene's germline CDR1 is MNHEY and CDR2 SVGEGT. V shed 5 bases, J shed 3 bases, and the junction held 4 bases outside the gene matches. The CDR3 runs 15 residues. This chain's CDR3 is CASSGGQGATDTQYF. CDR3 nucleotides: TGTGCCAGCAGTGGTGGACAGGGGGCGACAGATACGCAGTATTTT.

The rearrangement links TRBV7-2 to TRBJ2-1; TRBD2 is a possible D gene (5 bases). The V gene lost 5 bases and the J gene lost 6 bases, with 11 bases spanning the gap. The germline V gene encodes CDR1 SGHTA and CDR2 FQGNSA. CDR3 length: 13 amino acids. CDR3 in DNA: TGTGCCAGCAGCGTAGTGAGCGGCAATGAGCAGTTCTTC. Protein product: CASSVVSGNEQFF. Variable domain in full (rest from reference TRBV7-2 and TRBJ2-1): GAGVSQSPSNKVTEKGKDVELRCDPISGHTALYWYRQSLGQGLEFLIYFQGNSAPDKSGLPSDRFSAERTGGSVSTLTIQRTQQEDSAVYLCASSVVSGNEQFFGPGTRLTVL.

The chain links TRBV6-6 to TRBJ1-2; perhaps TRBD1 as D (5 bases). Looked up from germline, CDR1 is MNHNY and CDR2 is SVGAGI (reference sequence). Trimming took 0 bases from V and 4 from J, leaving 9 bases between them. CDR3 length: 14 residues. The CDR3 protein is CASSYSVDSYGYTF. CDR3 nucleotides: TGTGCCAGCAGTTACTCCGTTGACAGCTATGGCTACACCTTC.

The chain links TRBV6-2 or TRBV6-3 to TRBJ2-1; TRBD2 matches at 11 bases. Per germline, CDR1 MNHEY and CDR2 SVGEGT. The CDR3 has 15 residues. The V segment lost 4 bases and the J segment 6 bases; nucleotides outside the gene matches: 5. CDR3 sequence (DNA): TGTGCCAGCAGTTCTCGACTAGCGGGACTCAATGAGCAGTTCTTC. As protein: CASSSRLAGLNEQFF.

This clonotype was picked up one time. Possible read error: a much larger clone is one base away. The DNA of the CDR3 is TGTGCCGGCAGTTTTAATTCCTACGAGCAGTACTTC. Amino acid sequence: CAGSFNSYEQYF. This rearrangement joins TRBV27 to TRBJ2-7; D call uncertain. The CDR3 length is 12 residues. Germline lookup yields CDR1 MNHEY and CDR2 SMNVEV (reference sequence).

This chain joins TRBV28 and TRBJ1-1, with TRBD1 matching 10 bases. V dropped 7 bases and J dropped 10; count of bases not matched to a gene: 15. Germline V gene sequence: CDR1 MDHEN, CDR2 SYDVKM. The CDR3 has 15 residues. The CDR3 DNA reads TGTGCCAGCACCCGGGGGGACAGGGGTTCTTATGGAGCTTTCTTT. Its protein is CASTRGDRGSYGAFF.

The rearrangement uses TRBV4-2 and TRBJ2-1, with TRBD1 matching over 8 bases. The CDR3 runs 14 residues. The junction had 4 bases not matched to a gene; V was cut back by 3 bases and J by 6 bases. Germline assignment: CDR1 LGHNA and CDR2 YNFKEQ. The CDR3 here is CASSQTGEFNEQFF. The CDR3 nucleotides read TGTGCCAGCAGCCAGACAGGGGAATTCAATGAGCAGTTCTTC.

A few counts support this clonotype. The rearrangement joins TRBV4-3 to TRBJ2-4; possible D gene TRBD2, 5 bases. The J call may be wrong; the DNA end is better matched by TRBJ2-7. Germline CDR1 and CDR2: LGHNA and YSLEER. CDR3 length equals 14 residues. DNA of the CDR3: TGCGCCAGCAGCCGGGGAGACTCCCTCTACGAGCAGTACTTC. This gives the protein CASSRGDSLYEQYF.

This clonotype was detected once. The chain links TRBV19 to TRBJ2-6; D not resolved. Between the trimmed V and J ends, which lost 4 bases and 3 bases, there was a span of 16 bases. The CDR3 spans 17 residues. The germline V gene has CDR1 LNHDA and CDR2 SQIVND (reference sequence). CDR3 region: CASSRARVRGGANVLTF. CDR3 nucleotides: TGTGCCAGTAGTAGGGCCCGCGTTCGTGGTGGGGCCAACGTCCTGACTTTC.

The chain is built from TRBV5-6 and TRBJ2-5; D unresolved. Trimming took off 4 bases at V and 1 base at J, with 8 bases between the two ends. CDR1 SGHDT and CDR2 YYEEEE come from the germline V gene. This CDR3 has 13 residues. The CDR3 nucleotides are TGTGCCAGCAGCCCCCTCTCCCAAGAGACCCAGTACTTC. Translating it yields CASSPLSQETQYF. Supplemented by reference TRBV5-6 and TRBJ2-5, the full variable domain reads DAGVTQSPTHLIKTRGQQVTLRCSPKSGHDTVSWYQQALGQGPQFIFQYYEEEERQRGNFPDRFSGHQFPNYSSELNVNALLLGDSALYLCASSPLSQETQYFGPGTRLLVL.